This is a list of T cell receptor beta chains from one sample in a study of response to subunit inactivated influenza vaccine. One entry per CDR3 protein, called by TCRdb with MiXCR from the RT-PCR reads. Seen here are 500,000 to 600,000 distinct CDR3 sequences, roughly 10% observed once, and the top ten hold about 9.4%. The input for sequencing was PBMCs from blood, taken on the day of vaccination. The receptor set was obtained from a man in his forties or fifties who received an inactivated influenza vaccine. Both conserved end residues are part of each CDR3. A D gene is named only where the DNA matches it firmly. Part of the rows lack a size; the others show once, few, many or a class for expanded clones.

d_call: TRBD1
clone_size: -
v_call: TRBV20-1
j_call: TRBJ1-2
cdr3_nt: TGCAGTGCTACCGACAGGGTCGGCGGCTACACCTTC
cdr3_aa: CSATDRVGGYTF

d_call: TRBD2
clone_size: few
v_call: TRBV4-3
j_call: TRBJ2-2
cdr3_nt: TGCGCCAGCAGCCGAGGACTAGCGGGAGGCCCCGGGGAGCTGTTTTTT
cdr3_aa: CASSRGLAGGPGELFF

d_call: -
clone_size: -
v_call: TRBV7-6
j_call: TRBJ2-1
cdr3_nt: TGTGCCAGCAGCTTAGTGGGGGCAGGGGTGAAGGTCTACAATGAGCAGTTCTTC
cdr3_aa: CASSLVGAGVKVYNEQFF

d_call: -
clone_size: few
v_call: TRBV3-1
j_call: TRBJ2-7
cdr3_nt: TGTGCCAGCAGCCAAGACGGGACTTCCTACGAGCAGTACTTC
cdr3_aa: CASSQDGTSYEQYF

d_call: TRBD1
clone_size: -
v_call: TRBV10-3
j_call: TRBJ2-7
cdr3_nt: TGTGCCATCAGGGGCCCTCGGACAGGGGAACAATACGAGCAGTACTTC
cdr3_aa: CAIRGPRTGEQYEQYF

d_call: -
clone_size: -
v_call: TRBV13
j_call: TRBJ1-6
cdr3_nt: TGTGCCAGCAGCCACCGGGGACGAAATTATAATTCACCCCTCCACTTT
cdr3_aa: CASSHRGRNYNSPLHF

d_call: -
clone_size: few
v_call: TRBV20-1
j_call: TRBJ2-5
cdr3_nt: TGCAGTGCTAGGGGCAGGATCTTAGAGACCCAGTACTTC
cdr3_aa: CSARGRILETQYF

d_call: -
clone_size: many
v_call: TRBV12-3/TRBV12-4
j_call: TRBJ2-7
cdr3_nt: TGTGCCAGCAGCCTCGATGGACTTTCGGGTGAGCAGTACTTC
cdr3_aa: CASSLDGLSGEQYF

d_call: TRBD2
clone_size: -
v_call: TRBV12-3/TRBV12-4
j_call: TRBJ2-3
cdr3_nt: TGTGCCAGCAGTTTAACCCCCTCCCCGGGACTAGCCGTACATGGAATGGGAGATACGCAGTATTTT
cdr3_aa: CASSLTPSPGLAVHGMGDTQYF

d_call: -
clone_size: few
v_call: TRBV20-1
j_call: TRBJ1-5
cdr3_nt: TGCAGTGCTAGAGGTCCAGCAGGACAGCCCCAGCATTTT
cdr3_aa: CSARGPAGQPQHF

d_call: TRBD1
clone_size: -
v_call: TRBV2
j_call: TRBJ1-5
cdr3_nt: TGTGCCAGCAGTGCCTTAAGGGGGCGAAATCAGCCCCAGCATTTT
cdr3_aa: CASSALRGRNQPQHF

d_call: -
clone_size: few
v_call: TRBV6-6
j_call: TRBJ2-7
cdr3_nt: TGTGCCAGCAGTTACCCTGGGGGGCGGGAGCAGTACTTC
cdr3_aa: CASSYPGGREQYF

d_call: -
clone_size: -
v_call: TRBV5-1
j_call: TRBJ2-7
cdr3_nt: TGCGCCAGCAGCTTGAACTTGCGCGAGCAGTACTTC
cdr3_aa: CASSLNLREQYF

d_call: TRBD1
clone_size: -
v_call: TRBV5-5
j_call: TRBJ1-1
cdr3_nt: TGTGCCAGCAGCTTAGCCGGGACAGTGAACACTGAAGCTTTCTTT
cdr3_aa: CASSLAGTVNTEAFF

d_call: TRBD2
clone_size: few
v_call: TRBV6-2/TRBV6-3
j_call: TRBJ2-1
cdr3_nt: TGTGCCAGCAGTTACACGGCGGGGGGTACCTACAATGAGCAGTTCTTC
cdr3_aa: CASSYTAGGTYNEQFF

d_call: -
clone_size: many
v_call: TRBV9
j_call: TRBJ2-1
cdr3_nt: TGTGCCAGCAGCGTAGGAGTCCCCAATGAGCAGTTCTTC
cdr3_aa: CASSVGVPNEQFF

d_call: TRBD2
clone_size: -
v_call: TRBV18
j_call: TRBJ2-3
cdr3_nt: TGTGCCAGCTCTCAAGCACTAGCGGACACAGATACGCAGTATTTT
cdr3_aa: CASSQALADTDTQYF

d_call: -
clone_size: -
v_call: TRBV18
j_call: TRBJ2-7
cdr3_nt: TGTGCCAGCTCACCAAGGGGAGGCCCAAGCCTCTCCTACGAGCAGTACTTC
cdr3_aa: CASSPRGGPSLSYEQYF